The 27 T cell receptor beta chains listed next were all sequenced from one sample in a study of shared clonotypes between healthy human individuals. The table came from immunoSEQ multiplex PCR; TCRdb's copy has only in-frame clones and leaves some out. Here the sample spans 1.6 million or so clones, roughly 96% being singletons. What was sequenced was naive CD4+ T cells sorted from blood. Sample subset: CD45RA+ positively selected. The receptors come from a man aged 25-45 years in good health.

The chain combines TRBV20-1 with TRBJ1-4; unclear D gene. The V gene lost 2 bases and the J gene lost 5 bases, with 3 bases spanning the gap. The CDR3 sequence is 11 residues long. The germline CDR1 and CDR2 sequences are DFQATT and SNEGSKA (reference sequence). This CDR3 reads CSARQNEKLFF. The CDR3 DNA reads TGCAGTGCTAGACAGAATGAAAAACTGTTTTTT.

In its sample, this clone was seen once. The chain combines TRBV18 with TRBJ1-1; 8 bases match TRBD1. Germline V gene lookup returns CDR1 KGHSH and CDR2 LQKENI. This CDR3 is 15 amino acids long. V gave up 2 bases and J gave up 1 base; unmatched junction bases: 3. The CDR3: CASSPVTGGNTEAFF. In DNA form, the CDR3 reads TGTGCCAGCTCACCAGTAACAGGGGGGAACACTGAAGCTTTCTTT.

This chain links TRBV29-1 with TRBJ2-1; 7 bases map to TRBD1. Germline CDR1 SQVTM, CDR2 ANQGSEA. Trimming took 6 bases from V and 0 from J; bases not matched to a gene: 5. The length of the CDR3 is 14 residues. DNA for the CDR3: TGCAGCGTGAAGACAGGGATCTCCTACAATGAGCAGTTCTTC. It specifies CSVKTGISYNEQFF.

This sequence joins TRBV9 and TRBJ1-1; 8 bases are a match to TRBD1. The CDR3 runs to 14 residues. Trimming took 0 bases from V and 4 from J; bases not matched to a gene: 2. CDR1 is SGDLS and CDR2 is YYNGEE in the germline V gene. DNA for the CDR3: TGTGCCAGCAGCGTAGGTACAGGGGGCACTGAAGCTTTCTTT. Amino acids: CASSVGTGGTEAFF.

The rearrangement uses TRBV5-8 and TRBJ1-1, with no clear D. CDR3 size: 13 residues. CDR1 and CDR2 (germline): SGHTS, YDEGEE. The V gene lost 0 bases and the J gene lost 4 bases, with 7 bases spanning the gap. The CDR3 loop reads CASSLGGGTEAFF. Written as DNA, the CDR3 is TGTGCCAGCAGCTTGGGGGGTGGCACTGAAGCTTTCTTT.

The gene calls are TRBV6-1 and TRBJ2-7; 9 bases fit TRBD1. Germline-derived CDR1 and CDR2 are MNHNS and SASEGT. The CDR3 is 14 residues long. V shed 8 bases and J 0 bases; nucleotides not matched to a gene: 5. The CDR3 DNA is TGTGCCAGCCACACAGGGGGCAGCTCCTACGAGCAGTACTTC. Translated: CASHTGGSSYEQYF.

The V call is TRBV5-4, the J call TRBJ2-3; D call uncertain. Germline V gives CDR1 SGHNT, CDR2 YYREEE (reference sequence). The CDR3 is 13 amino acids. Trimming shortened V by 3 bases and J by 6 bases, and 11 bases separated the two germline ends. The CDR3 DNA follows: TGTGCCAGCAGCTCGGCGGCTCAGGATACGCAGTATTTT. Protein sequence: CASSSAAQDTQYF.

The chain uses TRBV6-6 and TRBJ2-7, with 8 bases fitting TRBD2. The CDR3 is 16 residues long. The germline CDR1 and CDR2 sequences are MNHNY and SVGAGI (reference sequence). V trimming: 5 bases; J trimming: 2 bases; junction bases outside the gene matches: 11. CDR3 protein: CASSPSPSGRAYEQYF. The CDR3 nucleotides read TGTGCCAGCAGTCCATCGCCCAGCGGGAGAGCCTACGAGCAGTACTTC.

Written as DNA, the CDR3 is TGTGCCAGTAGTATTATCTGGAACACTGAAGCTTTCTTT. Protein product: CASSIIWNTEAFF. V gene TRBV19 combines with J gene TRBJ1-1; no firm D call. Germline V gene sequence: CDR1 LNHDA, CDR2 SQIVND (reference sequence). Trimming pared 3 bases from V and 1 base from J, leaving 6 bases between. This CDR3 contains 13 residues.

The chain links TRBV14 to TRBJ2-1, with D perhaps matching TRBD2 (6 bases). Per the germline V gene, CDR1 is SGHDN and CDR2 is FVKESK. The V end lost 1 base, the J end lost 10 bases, and 14 bases lay between the germline ends. The CDR3 sequence is 14 residues long. The CDR3 is CASSQVRAGREQFF. CDR3 nucleotides: TGTGCCAGCAGCCAAGTTCGGGCGGGAAGGGAGCAGTTCTTC.

This clone appeared once. The chain employs TRBV7-8 and TRBJ1-2; 10 bases align to TRBD1. CDR3 length: 17 amino acids. After removal of 5 bases from V and 5 bases from J, the junction contained 14 bases not matched to a gene. CDR1 is SGHVS, CDR2 FQNEAQ, per germline. CDR3 sequence (DNA): TGTGCCAGCAGCCCGAGGACAGGGGGTTTGCGGTGGTATGGCTACACCTTC. It translates to CASSPRTGGLRWYGYTF.

Comment on this clone: This CDR3 fails to terminate in the conserved phenylalanine or tryptophan, so it likely reflects a read error. The DNA is left out, because the CDR3 cannot be placed on it with certainty; the CDR3 is given as TCRdb lists it. The V and J genes are TRBV6-5 and TRBJ1-1; the D call TRBD1 from the table was never checked on the DNA. The CDR3 spans 14 residues, counting both ends. CDR1 is MNHEY, CDR2 SVGAGI, per germline. The chain's CDR3 is CASSYSMGSTGRSL.

J is TRBJ1-5 and V is TRBV28; D ambiguous. Trimming pared 2 bases from V and 3 bases from J, leaving 11 bases between. The CDR3 spans 15 residues. Germline assignment: CDR1 MDHEN and CDR2 SYDVKM. The chain's CDR3 is CASSLNTAPNQPQHF. The DNA of the CDR3 is TGTGCCAGCAGTTTAAACACAGCACCCAATCAGCCCCAGCATTTT.

The rearrangement uses TRBV6-4 and TRBJ1-5; D unclear. Germline CDR1 and CDR2: MRHNA and SNTAGT. With 3 bases removed from V and 4 bases from J, the gap between germline ends came to 7 bases. The CDR3 is 13 residues long. CDR3 in DNA: TGTGCCAGCAGTGAATTTTGGAATCAGCCCCAGCATTTT. Encoded protein: CASSEFWNQPQHF.

The chain couples TRBV7-9 to TRBJ1-1; perhaps TRBD1 as D (5 bases). Trimming shortened V by 3 bases and J by 8 bases, and 13 bases separated the two germline ends. The CDR3 runs 13 residues. Germline CDR1 SEHNR, CDR2 FQNEAQ (reference sequence). The CDR3 spells CASSLIGGAEAFF. CDR3 nucleotides: TGTGCCAGCAGCTTGATTGGGGGAGCCGAAGCTTTCTTT. The full variable domain, rest sourced from reference TRBV7-9 and TRBJ1-1, is DTGVSQNPRHKITKRGQNVTFRCDPISEHNRLYWYRQTLGQGPEFLTYFQNEAQLEKSRLLSDRFSAERPKGSFSTLEIQRTEQGDSAMYLCASSLIGGAEAFFGQGTRLTVV.

This sequence joins TRBV7-9 and TRBJ2-3; D is unresolved. The CDR3 spans 16 residues. CDR1 and CDR2 (germline): SEHNR, FQNEAQ (reference sequence). The ends were cut back, 3 bases at V and 2 bases at J, with 15 bases in the middle. The CDR3, as DNA: TGTGCCAGCAGCTTGCGGATGGACGTAATCACAGATACGCAGTATTTT. This sequence encodes CASSLRMDVITDTQYF. The whole variable domain, remainder taken from reference TRBV7-9 and TRBJ2-3, is DTGVSQNPRHKITKRGQNVTFRCDPISEHNRLYWYRQTLGQGPEFLTYFQNEAQLEKSRLLSDRFSAERPKGSFSTLEIQRTEQGDSAMYLCASSLRMDVITDTQYFGPGTRLTVL.

The V and J genes are TRBV6-1 and TRBJ2-2; D is undetermined. Trimming took 1 base from V and 6 from J, leaving 15 bases between them. This CDR3 comprises 16 residues. The germline CDR1 and CDR2 sequences are MNHNS and SASEGT. This CDR3 reads CASSEGPHRNPGELFF. The CDR3 DNA reads TGTGCCAGCAGTGAAGGCCCACACAGAAACCCCGGGGAGCTGTTTTTT.

The V and J genes are TRBV27 and TRBJ2-4; D possibly corresponds to TRBD1 (6 bases). With 6 bases removed from V and 8 bases from J, the gap between germline ends came to 8 bases. The germline V gene has CDR1 MNHEY and CDR2 SMNVEV (reference sequence). The CDR3 totals 11 residues. The CDR3: CASSRGHIQYF. CDR3 nucleotide sequence: TGTGCCAGCAGCAGGGGCCACATTCAGTACTTC.

The V call is TRBV5-1, the J call TRBJ2-3, with a weak D call TRBD2 (5 bases). V shed 0 bases and J shed 5 bases, with 13 bases lying between them. The germline V gene has CDR1 SGHRS and CDR2 YFSETQ. The CDR3 is 15 amino acids. The CDR3 DNA follows: TGCGCCAGCAGCTTGGGCAGCGGCGTCGGAGATACGCAGTATTTT. Residues: CASSLGSGVGDTQYF.

The chain employs TRBV7-6 and TRBJ2-1; the match to TRBD2 covers 7 bases. This CDR3 comprises 17 residues. Germline V gives CDR1 SGHVS, CDR2 FNYEAQ. V shed 5 bases, J shed 5 bases, and the junction held 15 bases outside the gene matches. In DNA, the CDR3 is TGTGCCAGCAGCAAAGGCATAACGGGGGGAAGGGACAATGAGCAGTTCTTC. It yields the protein CASSKGITGGRDNEQFF.

This chain uses TRBV7-2 with TRBJ2-1; the D is unclear. The CDR3 length is 14 residues. The germline gives CDR1 SGHTA, CDR2 FQGNSA. V dropped 3 bases and J dropped 15 bases, with 21 bases sitting between them. The CDR3 loop reads CASSFANSYYWPFF. The DNA of the CDR3 is TGTGCCAGCAGCTTCGCAAACTCCTACTACTGGCCGTTCTTC.

The chain couples TRBV7-9 to TRBJ2-1; the match to TRBD2 covers 16 bases. This CDR3 has 15 residues. V lost 3 bases and J lost 8; bases outside the gene matches: 1. The germline V gene has CDR1 SEHNR and CDR2 FQNEAQ (reference sequence). The CDR3 sequence is CASSFGTSGRDEQFF. In DNA form, the CDR3 reads TGTGCCAGCAGCTTCGGGACTAGCGGGAGGGATGAGCAGTTCTTC.

This clone occurred once. The J gene is TRBJ2-5, the V gene TRBV10-3, with TRBD2 as a possible D gene (6 bases). Looked up from germline, CDR1 is ENHRY and CDR2 is SYGVKD. The CDR3 loop spans 16 amino acids. Trimming stripped 11 bases from V and 4 bases from J, with 26 bases between. The CDR3 is CASSLTEGVYGETQYF. In nucleotides, the CDR3 is TGTGCCTCCAGTCTGACGGAGGGAGTTTATGGAGAGACCCAGTACTTC.

Remarks on this clone: The same CDR3 arises from other DNA sequences in this sample as well. The chain uses TRBV7-2 and TRBJ2-1; D uncertain. Germline assignment: CDR1 SGHTA and CDR2 FQGNSA. V was shortened by 1 base and J by 0 bases, with 7 bases between the two germline ends. This CDR3 is 15 amino acids long. The CDR3 loop reads CASSLVSSSYNEQFF. CDR3 DNA: TGTGCCAGCAGCTTAGTCTCAAGCTCCTACAATGAGCAGTTCTTC.

CDR3 protein: CASSLEALTGGEDEQYF. CDR3 DNA: TGCGCCAGCAGCTTGGAAGCCTTGACAGGGGGCGAGGACGAGCAGTACTTC. The rearrangement joins TRBV5-1 to TRBJ2-7; 10 bases match TRBD1. Trimming took 0 bases from V and 5 from J; bases not matched to a gene: 11. From germline, CDR1 is SGHRS and CDR2 YFSETQ. The CDR3 has 17 amino acids.

The genes are TRBV19 and TRBJ1-2; no clear D gene. CDR3 length: 12 residues. The germline CDR1 and CDR2 sequences are LNHDA and SQIVND (reference sequence). Trimming cost V 3 bases and J 13 bases, with 15 bases left between them. The DNA of the CDR3 is TGTGCCAGTAGTATCCCCCCCTACGCCCCCACCTTC. Protein product: CASSIPPYAPTF.

The chain employs TRBV4-1 and TRBJ2-5; no definite D call. Trimming left V 0 bases short and J 1 base short, with 9 bases between. The CDR3 consists of 15 residues. Per the germline V gene, CDR1 is MGHRA and CDR2 is YSYEKL. Here the CDR3 reads CASSQDLLVQETQYF. DNA for the CDR3: TGCGCCAGCAGCCAAGATTTGCTAGTCCAAGAGACCCAGTACTTC.